This entry lists 29 T cell receptor beta chains sequenced from one sample in a study of blood T cells in healthy people across ages. Through a sample-barcoded 5' primer and a J-beta primer mix, a second PCR was run for roughly 6 to 11 cycles. TCRdb ran MiXCR on the 5' RACE reads and lists one entry per CDR3 protein. The repertoire holds some 690,000 distinct CDR3 sequences, with about 24% as singletons. Sequences were obtained from blood. All receptors derive from an older man in good health.

This chain links TRBV7-2 with TRBJ1-5, with 7 bases aligning to TRBD1. The germline V gene has CDR1 SGHTA and CDR2 FQGNSA. CDR3 length: 16 residues. Trimming cost V 3 bases and J 0 bases; bases outside gene matches: 5. The CDR3 reads CASSFPGGYSNQPQHF. CDR3 in DNA: TGTGCCAGCAGCTTTCCAGGGGGGTATAGCAATCAGCCCCAGCATTTT.

The sample holds one count of this clonotype. The rearrangement uses TRBV29-1 and TRBJ1-1; 7 positions agree with TRBD1. The J segment lost 4 bases and the V segment lost 4 bases, leaving 6 bases of the junction unmatched. CDR3 length: 13 residues. CDR1 and CDR2 (germline): SQVTM, ANQGSEA. The CDR3 DNA is TGCAGCGTTGTGGAGGGGGCAGGCACTGAAGCTTTCTTT. This sequence encodes CSVVEGAGTEAFF.

The rearrangement links TRBV7-2 to TRBJ1-2; a weak D match, TRBD1 (5 bases). The V gene lost 5 bases and the J gene lost 0 bases, with 10 bases spanning the gap. Per germline, CDR1 SGHTA and CDR2 FQGNSA. This CDR3 has 14 residues. CDR3 coding DNA: TGTGCCAGCAGCCACCTGGGACCTAACTATGGCTACACCTTC. This translates into CASSHLGPNYGYTF.

Many counts were recorded for this clonotype. J is TRBJ2-5 and V is TRBV6-4; unclear D gene. The J call may be wrong; the DNA end is better matched by TRBJ2-7. This CDR3 is 12 amino acids long. CDR1 is MRHNA, CDR2 SNTAGT, per germline. CDR3 in DNA: TGTGCCAGCAGTGAGGGTTCCTACGAGCAGTACTTC. The encoded protein is CASSEGSYEQYF.

This clonotype showed up just a few times. The chain is built from TRBV7-2 and TRBJ1-4; D not certain. Trimming cost V 0 bases and J 12 bases, with 17 bases left between them. The CDR3 loop spans 15 amino acids. CDR1 is SGHTA, CDR2 FQGNSA, per germline. The CDR3 DNA sequence: TGTGCCAGCAGCTTAGCCTTCAGGCTCGCGGCAGAACTGTTTTTT. It specifies CASSLAFRLAAELFF.

This clonotype was observed a few times. This chain links TRBV12-3 or TRBV12-4 with TRBJ2-3; TRBD2 matches 12 bases. Trimming took 5 bases from V and 4 from J; bases not matched to a gene: 7. The CDR3 has 16 residues. CDR3 sequence (DNA): TGTGCCAGCAGTAGAGGACTAGCGGGGAGATCAGATACGCAGTATTTT. It translates to CASSRGLAGRSDTQYF.

This clonotype was seen a few times. This chain uses TRBV5-1 with TRBJ2-5, with 12 bases fitting TRBD1. V lost 0 bases to trimming and J lost 11 bases; unmatched junction nucleotides: 5. CDR1 SGHRS and CDR2 YFSETQ come from the germline V gene. The CDR3 covers 14 residues. CDR3 nucleotide sequence: TGCGCCAGCAGCTTGGGGGACAGGGGGCGTGAGCAGTACTTC. Protein product: CASSLGDRGREQYF.

This rearrangement joins TRBV21-1 to TRBJ1-1; the table's D call TRBD1 went unverified against the DNA. TRBV21-1 is tagged as a pseudogene. This CDR3 is built from 14 residues. The CDR3 loop is CASSKGGEVTEAFF. CDR3 in DNA: TGTGCCAGCAGCAAAGGGGGCGAGGTCACTGAAGCTTTCTTT.

V is TRBV12-3 or TRBV12-4 and J is TRBJ2-1; 13 bases match TRBD2. The length of the CDR3 is 17 residues. The V segment lost 7 bases and the J segment 5 bases; nucleotides outside the gene matches: 11. The CDR3 sequence is CASTHGLAGADHNEQFF. CDR3 coding DNA: TGTGCCAGCACCCACGGACTAGCGGGGGCCGATCACAATGAGCAGTTCTTC.

The chain combines TRBV25-1 with TRBJ2-5; 7 positions agree with TRBD2. Near its end, the DNA agrees better with TRBJ2-1, so the J call may be wrong. The germline CDR1 and CDR2 sequences are MGHDK and SYGVNS. This CDR3 contains 11 residues. CDR3 nucleotide sequence: TGTGCCAGCACCGGGGGGTATGAGCAGTTCTTC. This encodes CASTGGYEQFF.

This clonotype came up once. The chain combines TRBV28 with TRBJ2-7, with D possibly TRBD1 on 5 matching bases. The length of the CDR3 is 13 residues. Germline CDR1 reads MDHEN; CDR2 reads SYDVKM. V shed 10 bases and J shed 2 bases, with 15 bases lying between them. CDR3 DNA: TGTGCCACTACCGACTTAGGGGCCTACGAGCAGTACTTC. This translates into CATTDLGAYEQYF.

This clonotype has just a few counts. The gene calls are TRBV27 and TRBJ2-7; a weak D match, TRBD1 (5 bases). The CDR3 runs to 13 residues. V lost 6 bases to trimming and J lost 0 bases, with 9 bases between them. Germline loops: CDR1 MNHEY, CDR2 SMNVEV (reference sequence). In DNA form, the CDR3 reads TGTGCCAGCAGGACGGACACCTCCTACGAGCAGTACTTC. Translating gives CASRTDTSYEQYF.

About this clonotype itself: A junction end diverges from the germline sequence, so it may reflect a read error. This sequence joins TRBV5-1 and TRBJ2-3; tentatively, D is TRBD1 or TRBD2 (5 bases each). Per the germline V gene, CDR1 is SGHRS and CDR2 is YFSETQ. This CDR3 has 15 residues. For the CDR3, the DNA is TGCGCCAGCAGCTTGGGAGGGAAGGAGACAGATGCGCAGTATTTT. Translating gives CASSLGGKETDAQYF.

The V and J genes are TRBV5-1 and TRBJ2-5; no definite D call. The V end lost 0 bases, the J end lost 5 bases, and 11 bases lay between the germline ends. The germline V gene has CDR1 SGHRS and CDR2 YFSETQ. This CDR3 contains 14 residues. Written as DNA, the CDR3 is TGCGCCAGCAGCTTGGCACAGCAAGGGGAGACCCAGTACTTC. It encodes CASSLAQQGETQYF. Filled out from reference TRBV5-1 and TRBJ2-5, the complete variable domain reads KAGVTQTPRYLIKTRGQQVTLSCSPISGHRSVSWYQQTPGQGLQFLFEYFSETQRNKGNFPGRFSGRQFSNSRSEMNVSTLELGDSALYLCASSLAQQGETQYFGPGTRLLVL.

The chain recombines TRBV6-6 with TRBJ2-3; D gene unclear. The CDR3 covers 15 residues. Germline CDR1 and CDR2: MNHNY and SVGAGI (reference sequence). The V and J ends lost 3 bases and 0 bases respectively, with 10 bases between them. The CDR3 DNA reads TGTGCCAGCAGTTATGTGGGCACAAGCACAGATACGCAGTATTTT. Its translation: CASSYVGTSTDTQYF.

The sample holds a few counts of this clonotype. This chain connects TRBV5-1 to TRBJ1-4, with 9 bases that match TRBD1. The V gene's germline CDR1 is SGHRS and CDR2 YFSETQ. V lost 4 bases and J lost 8; bases outside the gene matches: 6. The CDR3 has 14 residues. CDR3 bases: TGCGCCAGCAGCCCCCGGACAGGGGTGGAAAAACTGTTTTTT. Translation gives CASSPRTGVEKLFF. Supplemented by reference TRBV5-1 and TRBJ1-4, the full variable domain reads KAGVTQTPRYLIKTRGQQVTLSCSPISGHRSVSWYQQTPGQGLQFLFEYFSETQRNKGNFPGRFSGRQFSNSRSEMNVSTLELGDSALYLCASSPRTGVEKLFFGSGTQLSVL.

The chain links TRBV28 to TRBJ1-2; a weak D match, TRBD1 (5 bases). This CDR3 contains 16 residues. Trimming removed 7 bases at V and 0 bases at J, with 18 bases between. Germline V gene sequence: CDR1 MDHEN, CDR2 SYDVKM. The CDR3 protein is CASTSSAKGTNYGYTF. Here the CDR3 DNA reads TGTGCCAGCACCTCATCCGCCAAGGGGACTAACTATGGCTACACCTTC.

In its sample, this clonotype was seen a few times. The V call is TRBV27, the J call TRBJ2-5; TRBD1 aligns across 8 bases. The CDR3 sequence is 17 residues long. In germline, CDR1 is MNHEY, CDR2 SMNVEV (reference sequence). V lost 5 bases, J lost 2 bases, and 13 bases stayed unmatched. CDR3 in amino acids: CASSPRFSGTGQETQYF. CDR3 DNA: TGTGCCAGCAGTCCCCGCTTTAGTGGGACAGGACAAGAGACCCAGTACTTC.

The chain is built from TRBV12-3 or TRBV12-4 and TRBJ1-1; maybe TRBD1 (5 bases). This CDR3 spans 15 amino acids. V was shortened by 4 bases and J by 1 base, with 13 bases between the two germline ends. The CDR3 is CASSSGIGGNTEAFF. The CDR3 DNA is TGTGCCAGCAGTTCTGGGATCGGGGGGAACACTGAAGCTTTCTTT.

This chain joins TRBV20-1 and TRBJ1-4; D is unclear. Trimming left V 7 bases short and J 0 bases short, with 12 bases between. Germline CDR1 DFQATT, CDR2 SNEGSKA (reference sequence). The CDR3 is made up of 14 amino acids. The CDR3, as DNA: TGCAGTGTGACACCGGGATCAACTAATGAAAAACTGTTTTTT. Amino acids: CSVTPGSTNEKLFF.

The chain couples TRBV6-6 to TRBJ2-1; D not resolved. The J call may be wrong; the DNA end is better matched by TRBJ2-7. The CDR3 covers 13 residues. The germline V gene has CDR1 MNHNY and CDR2 SVGAGI (reference sequence). The CDR3 here is CASSYGQSYEQYV. CDR3 nucleotides: TGTGCCAGCAGTTACGGGCAGTCCTACGAGCAGTACGTC.

This clonotype was observed a few times. The V and J genes are TRBV5-1 and TRBJ2-3, with TRBD2 matching over 9 bases. The CDR3 sequence is 15 residues long. Germline V gives CDR1 SGHRS, CDR2 YFSETQ. The junction had 7 bases not matched to a gene; V was cut back by 2 bases and J by 6 bases. CDR3 DNA: TGCGCCAGCAGCTTTCTTAGCGGGAGAGCGGATACGCAGTATTTT. This sequence encodes CASSFLSGRADTQYF.

The CDR3 nucleotides read TGTGCCAGCAGCAAAAAGTTTAGCGGGGGAAACCAAGAGACCCAGTACTTC. Residues: CASSKKFSGGNQETQYF. The V call is TRBV3-1, the J call TRBJ2-5; 9 bases map to TRBD2. The CDR3 is 17 residues long. From germline, CDR1 is LGHDT and CDR2 YNNKEL (reference sequence). J was trimmed by 0 bases and V by 5 bases; bases with no gene match: 10.

This clonotype was seen only a few times. The chain has TRBV5-1 and TRBJ1-2; 7 bases are shared with TRBD1. V lost 4 bases and J lost 7; bases outside the gene matches: 10. Germline CDR1 SGHRS, CDR2 YFSETQ. The CDR3 contains 14 residues. The CDR3 coding sequence is TGCGCCAGCAGCCCGGGACAGACGTTAGGTGGCTACACCTTC. Translating gives CASSPGQTLGGYTF.

The genes are TRBV19 and TRBJ1-5; 7 nucleotides match TRBD1. J was trimmed by 6 bases and V by 4 bases; bases with no gene match: 6. CDR3 length equals 14 residues. Germline CDR1 and CDR2: LNHDA and SQIVND (reference sequence). CDR3 in DNA: TGTGCCAGTAGTAATGACAGGGCTGGTCAGCCCCAGCATTTT. Protein: CASSNDRAGQPQHF.

The chain recombines TRBV6-1 with TRBJ2-5; TRBD1 or TRBD2 may be the D gene (5 bases each). The J call may be wrong; the DNA end is better matched by TRBJ2-7. CDR1 and CDR2 (germline): MNHNS, SASEGT. The CDR3 extends over 13 amino acids. The DNA for the CDR3 is TGTGCCACCAGGGACGGTTTTTTGTACGAGCAGTACTTC. This encodes CATRDGFLYEQYF.

The V call is TRBV4-2, the J call TRBJ2-5; TRBD2 matches 7 bases. Germline assignment: CDR1 LGHNA and CDR2 YNFKEQ. After removal of 6 bases from V and 7 bases from J, the junction contained 11 bases not matched to a gene. The CDR3 is made up of 14 amino acids. As DNA, the CDR3 is TGTGCCAGCAGTACGCTAGCGGACTTAGGGACCCAGTACTTC. Amino acid sequence: CASSTLADLGTQYF.

The chain employs TRBV7-9 and TRBJ1-2; 9 nucleotides align to TRBD1. V trimming: 7 bases; J trimming: 6 bases; junction bases outside the gene matches: 12. Germline values: CDR1 SEHNR, CDR2 FQNEAQ (reference sequence). This CDR3 has 15 amino acids. CDR3 bases: TGTGCCAGCAACCAATTACAGGGGGCTGTCGATGGCTACACCTTC. The encoded protein is CASNQLQGAVDGYTF.

The chain links TRBV14 to TRBJ2-3; 13 bases match TRBD2. In germline, CDR1 is SGHDN, CDR2 FVKESK. This CDR3 region has 18 residues. With V trimmed by 1 base and J by 0 bases, 4 bases remained unmatched. Here the CDR3 DNA reads TGTGCCAGCAGCCAAGGGACTAGCGGGGGCCTTAGCACAGATACGCAGTATTTT. Amino acid sequence: CASSQGTSGGLSTDTQYF.